A single sample gave rise to the 9 T cell receptor beta chains below, sequenced in a study of T cells after posttransplantation cyclophosphamide. A marrow graft followed busulfan-fludarabine conditioning, with cyclophosphamide on days +3 and +4. Assay used: immunoSEQ multiplex PCR; TCRdb lists only in-frame clones, some missing. The sample holds around 18,000 clones; about 77% are singletons and the top ten take under 35%. Sequencing used CD8+ T cells sorted from PBMCs, obtained around 2,000 days after a stem cell transplant with posttransplant cyclophosphamide. The source of these receptors is a female patient in her 40s who received an allogeneic stem cell transplant from a related donor, was CMV-positive, and had no GVHD. Some T cells could come from the graft donor.

The rearrangement joins TRBV4-2 to TRBJ2-7; 11 positions agree with TRBD2. In germline, CDR1 is LGHNA, CDR2 YNFKEQ. V was clipped by 4 bases and J by 3 bases; unmatched bases: 20. The CDR3 is 20 amino acids. The CDR3 bases are TGTGCCAGCAGCCCCAAGATTGGGGAGACTAGCGGGGTCTCGGGCTACGAGCAGTACTTC. Amino acids: CASSPKIGETSGVSGYEQYF.

This CDR3 is CASSYSYRGNTEAFF. The CDR3 DNA follows: TGTGCCAGCAGTTACTCATACAGGGGGAACACTGAAGCTTTCTTT. The chain joins TRBV6-5 to TRBJ1-1; 7 nucleotides match TRBD1. J was trimmed by 1 base and V by 0 bases; bases with no gene match: 2. Germline V CDR1 and CDR2: MNHEY, SVGAGI. The CDR3 is 15 amino acids.

This clone showed up just a few times. The chain joins TRBV9 to TRBJ1-6, with a possible D match to TRBD1 (5 bases). Between the trimmed V and J ends, which lost 3 bases and 9 bases, there was a span of 10 bases. CDR1 SGDLS and CDR2 YYNGEE come from the germline V gene. The CDR3 has 13 residues. The CDR3 reads CASSELTGSPLHF. In DNA, the CDR3 is TGTGCCAGCAGCGAGCTTACAGGTTCACCCCTCCACTTT.

The chain combines TRBV19 with TRBJ1-5, with a possible D match to TRBD1 (6 bases). CDR3 size: 16 residues. Trimming left V 4 bases short and J 3 bases short, with 16 bases between. CDR1 and CDR2 from the germline V gene are LNHDA and SQIVND (reference sequence). The CDR3 sequence is CASSTRTESINQPQHF. The CDR3 DNA reads as TGTGCCAGTAGTACCCGGACAGAAAGTATCAATCAGCCCCAGCATTTT.

The genes are TRBV6-5 and TRBJ1-2; D is uncertain. Germline V gives CDR1 MNHEY, CDR2 SVGAGI. CDR3 length: 13 residues. The germline V and J ends were trimmed by 2 bases and 5 bases, with 9 bases remaining between them. The CDR3 reads CASSYVAAYGYTF. The CDR3 nucleotides are TGTGCCAGCAGTTACGTGGCAGCGTATGGCTACACCTTC.

The CDR3 sequence: CASSLGQGLIEAFF. In nucleotides, the CDR3 is TGCGCCAGCAGCTTGGGGCAGGGGCTCATTGAAGCTTTCTTT. The chain joins TRBV5-1 to TRBJ1-1; D is possibly TRBD1 (6 bases). CDR1 is SGHRS, CDR2 YFSETQ, per germline. This CDR3 spans 14 amino acids. V was trimmed by 0 bases and J by 7 bases, leaving 13 bases between them.

J is TRBJ2-2 and V is TRBV15; D call uncertain. CDR1 LNHNV and CDR2 YYDKDF come from the germline V gene (reference sequence). V shed 0 bases and J shed 0 bases, with 8 bases lying between them. CDR3 length equals 16 residues. The CDR3 reads CATSREDGANTGELFF. The CDR3, as DNA: TGTGCCACCAGCAGAGAAGACGGAGCGAACACCGGGGAGCTGTTTTTT.

CDR3 DNA sequence: TGTGCCACCAGGGATCGGGAGGAGTACGAGCAGTACTTC. Residues: CATRDREEYEQYF. This sequence joins TRBV2 and TRBJ2-7; 7 bases fit TRBD2. Germline lookup yields CDR1 SNHLY and CDR2 FYNNEI. J lost 4 bases, V lost 10 bases, and 10 bases had no gene match. The CDR3 length is 13 residues.

V gene TRBV29-1 combines with J gene TRBJ1-3, with D maybe TRBD1 (5 bases). Trimming stripped 6 bases from V and 0 bases from J, with 9 bases between. In germline, CDR1 is SQVTM, CDR2 ANQGSEA. CDR3 length: 13 amino acids. The CDR3 here is CSVRAFSGNTIYF. The CDR3 DNA follows: TGCAGCGTCAGGGCCTTCTCTGGAAACACCATATATTTT.